Reported below is one T cell receptor (beta chain). This clonotype was recorded at least ten times. Its cognate antigen has yet to be identified. No qualities accompany the bases; no much larger clone lies one base away. The data were obtained in a study of Graves' ophthalmopathy and Graves' hyperthyroidism (dated by TCRdb to the late 2010s). General notes on the study: Peripheral blood samples were taken at the time of initial diagnosis, before any treatment was given. TCR beta repertoire signatures were used to distinguish Graves' ophthalmopathy from Graves' hyperthyroidism and to predict progression to ophthalmopathy. In total, 135 blood samples were TCR-sequenced: approximately 40 ophthalmopathy, some 75 hyperthyroidism and 17 hyperthyroidism-to-ophthalmopathy patients. A discovery set of 90 to 100 patients (43 ophthalmopathy, 55 to 65 stable hyperthyroidism) was enrolled to explore V-J signatures distinguishing ophthalmopathy from hyperthyroidism. An independent validation cohort comprised some 19 hyperthyroidism patients and over 15 patients who later progressed from hyperthyroidism to ophthalmopathy. In five or six hyperthyroidism patients, the T-cell repertoires found in thyroid tissue were compared with those found in blood. After sampling, hyperthyroidism patients received methimazole starting at 30 mg daily, and ophthalmopathy patients received high-dose intravenous methylprednisolone. The 90 to 100 discovery patients were randomly split 7:3 into training and test sets. The study at large found these results: No statistical method was used to set the sample size in advance, and the investigators knew which group each participant was assigned to. Ophthalmopathy was separated from stable hyperthyroidism by the 13-signature model with about 90% sensitivity and about 83% specificity in cross-validation and with 80%/75% in the test set. Among expanded thyroid clonotypes with frequency above 0.001, most also showed up in blood, which suggests that blood repertoires may reflect the thyroid immune response. In validation, the model predicted ophthalmopathy progression with 55% to 71% sensitivity and approximately 72% specificity; 12 predicted patients were CT-confirmed with GO in a median of about 7.1 months.

TCR beta CDR3 regions were amplified from RNA transcripts for repertoire sequencing. The first round of RT-PCR was done with HTBI primers and the Qiagen OneStep RT-PCR kit, and was followed by a second round of multiplex PCR, then size selection and purification. Libraries were sequenced on an Illumina HiSeq2000 using paired-end 100 bp reads. The paper's data handling went like this. SOAPnuke was used to process the reads, removing any read that contained adapters or uncalled bases, had a mean Phred below 15, or lacked an exact match to the constant primer or identifier. High-quality paired reads were merged with COPE v1.2.5. Clonotypes were defined as unique nucleotide sequences and were aligned to IMGT TRB V, D and J references using MiTCR v1.1. The analysis was limited to V-J combinations with a frequency above 0.0001, which together covered approximately 99% of repertoires. For each V-J combination, a TCR clonal expansion and chaos score was defined as F50 clonal expansion divided by the chaos observed in the TCRdist matrix. Welch's t-statistics and random forest were used to reduce the features to 10 to 15 V-J combinations, which were then used as input to a naive Bayes classifier. The Morisita-Horn index was used to measure how similar the thyroid and blood repertoires were. TCRdb took the public reads, trimmed them with fastp at Q25, ran MiXCR for clone calling and kept in-frame beta chains. Rows are unified per CDR3 protein, each entry keeping the most common DNA and genes. The authors' filters were not applied to this entry. A total of about 500,000 distinct CDR3 sequences appear in this sample, approximately 15% of them only once. The ten largest clones capture roughly 9.8% of the sample.

From the cysteine up to the phenylalanine, the CDR3 has a length of 13 residues. Of all the DNA, just the CDR3 is kept, 39 bases in frame from base 1. V is shortened by 3 bases, J by 5 bases, and the region joining them spans 10 bases. From the germline V gene (reference sequence), CDR1 is MNHEY and CDR2 is SMNVEV. Patients with ophthalmopathy had moderately to severely active disease, with a Clinical Activity Score of 3 or more, a NOSPECS grade of 4 or more, and a disease duration of less than 3 months. Anyone with other autoimmune diseases, uncontrolled infections, pregnancy or lactation was excluded from the study. Diagnosis relied on clinical symptoms, serum thyroxine, TRAb, thyroid ultrasound and orbital computed tomography. Ficoll-Paque density gradient centrifugation was used to isolate PBMCs from about 9 ml of fresh peripheral blood. Total RNA was extracted with Trizol reagent and quality-checked on an Agilent 2100 Bioanalyzer.

Specimen: blood. The sequence was obtained from a young woman with Graves' ophthalmopathy. Donor details come from another sample of the same person, matched by shared clones. The sequence joins TRBV27 to TRBJ1-1; the D gene is perhaps TRBD1, on 6 matching bases. The nucleotides are TGTGCCAGCAGTTTGGACAGTAAGACTGAAGCTTTCTTT. Protein translation: CASSLDSKTEAFF.